This record looks at one T cell receptor beta chain sequence and its context. This record belongs to a study of cytomegalovirus exposure and HLA in healthy donors. Assay used: immunoSEQ multiplex PCR; TCRdb lists only in-frame clones, some missing. The sample holds 120,000 to 150,000 clones, 80% to 90% seen once. V shed 6 bases and J shed 1 base, with 12 bases lying between them. The CDR3 spans 14 residues. The V gene's germline CDR1 is SNHLY and CDR2 FYNNEI. This clonotype originated in a woman under 30 in good health and CMV-seropositive. The V gene is TRBV2, the J gene TRBJ1-1; D may be TRBD1 (6 bases). Specimen: PBMCs. The CDR3 is CASSDWTENTEAFF. The CDR3 region has the DNA TGTGCCAGCAGCGACTGGACAGAGAACACTGAAGCTTTCTTT.